The text below deals with one T cell receptor beta chain. The antigen remains undetermined. These data originate in a study of tumor-infiltrating lymphocytes in primary liver carcinoma. About the study: Patients were men and women aged 30 to 69 years.

Study-wide results and limits: Blood trailed tumors significantly in top-250-clone fraction (p = 0.039).

Reverse transcription of roughly 0.45 ug total RNA with a constant-region primer produced TCR beta cDNA. Employing slightly modified ARM-PCR, three nested multiplex PCR rounds were run, and these gave rise to the TCR beta libraries. The opening two PCR rounds, around 11 cycles each, paired TRBV1-TRBV30 forward primers with a C-beta reverse primer. TCRdb re-analysed the multiplex PCR reads in MiXCR, keeping a single row per CDR3 protein. This sample carries about 200,000 distinct CDR3 sequences, almost 65% of them seen once, and the ten largest clones take around 7.1%. V lost 7 bases, J lost 8 bases, and 24 bases lay in between. The germline V gene encodes CDR1 SQVTM and CDR2 ANQGSEA. The CDR3 has 15 residues. Out of unsorted whole blood came the blood RNA, and germline DNA was extracted as well.

This TCR was recovered from a woman aged 55-70 years with primary liver carcinoma and hepatitis B virus infection. The chain couples TRBV29-1 to TRBJ2-1; D perhaps matches TRBD1 (6 bases). Input material: peripheral blood. The CDR3 is CSDANRARVGDEQFF. The CDR3 nucleotides read TGCAGCGATGCTAACAGGGCACGGGTCGGGGATGAGCAGTTCTTC.